The clone carrying this T cell receptor beta chain came up a few times. Its specificity is unknown. Unique molecular identifiers were used in preparing the TCRbeta library. Each CDR3 protein gets one entry after TCRdb re-called the PCR reads with MiXCR. The sample lists 77,000 or so distinct CDR3 sequences, about a sixth seen once, with approximately 55% in the top ten. V lost 8 bases, J lost 3 bases, and 5 bases stayed unmatched. The CDR3 has 13 residues. The V gene's germline CDR1 is ENHRY and CDR2 SYGVKD. The record originates from a study of T-cell reconstitution after alpha-beta-depleted transplantation in children. Study outcomes and limitations: At one year after transplant, newly produced T cells mostly accounted for T-cell counts and diversity. About two months after transplant, alpha-beta T cells reportedly came from several hundred expanded graft clones.

The clonotype comes from a male patient aged 2-15 years who had a stem cell transplant for acute lymphoblastic leukemia, so the T cells may come from the graft donor. The material was PBMCs, mostly from graft donor cells, obtained 360 days after TCRalphabeta/CD19-depleted stem cell transplant. This sequence joins TRBV10-3 and TRBJ2-5; 8 bases fit TRBD1. CDR3 nucleotides: TGTGCCATCGCCCAACAGGGGGAAGAGACCCAGTACTTC. Translating it yields CAIAQQGEETQYF.